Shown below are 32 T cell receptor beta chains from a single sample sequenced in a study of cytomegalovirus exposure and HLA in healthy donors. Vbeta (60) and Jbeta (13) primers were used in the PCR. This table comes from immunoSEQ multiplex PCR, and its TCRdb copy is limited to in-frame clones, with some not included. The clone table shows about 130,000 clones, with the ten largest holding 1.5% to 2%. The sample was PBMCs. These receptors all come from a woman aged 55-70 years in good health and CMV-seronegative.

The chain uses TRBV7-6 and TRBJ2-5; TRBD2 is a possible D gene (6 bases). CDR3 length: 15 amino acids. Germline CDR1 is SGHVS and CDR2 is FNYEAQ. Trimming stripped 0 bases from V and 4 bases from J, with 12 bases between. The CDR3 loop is CASSLAGRGTETQYF. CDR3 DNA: TGTGCCAGCAGCTTAGCGGGTCGGGGGACAGAGACCCAGTACTTC.

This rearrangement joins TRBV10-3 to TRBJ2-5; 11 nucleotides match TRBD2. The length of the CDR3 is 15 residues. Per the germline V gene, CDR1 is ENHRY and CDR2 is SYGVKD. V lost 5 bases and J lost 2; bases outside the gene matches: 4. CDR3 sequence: CAISRGLAAQETQYF. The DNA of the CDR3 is TGTGCCATCAGTCGGGGACTAGCGGCACAAGAGACCCAGTACTTC.

The CDR3 nucleotides are TGTGCCAGCAGTTTGACAGGGGTAGATTCACCCCTCCACTTT. This encodes CASSLTGVDSPLHF. The chain is built from TRBV28 and TRBJ1-6; 8 bases line up with TRBD1. Germline CDR1 and CDR2: MDHEN and SYDVKM. This CDR3 region has 14 residues. The J segment lost 8 bases and the V segment lost 3 bases, leaving 3 bases of the junction unmatched.

CDR3 region: CASKDPGGGGGYTF. CDR3 coding DNA: TGTGCCAGTAAGGATCCAGGCGGCGGGGGTGGCTACACCTTC. The chain has TRBV19 and TRBJ1-2; tentatively, D is TRBD1 (5 bases). Germline V gene sequence: CDR1 LNHDA, CDR2 SQIVND (reference sequence). The CDR3 is 14 amino acids. V lost 7 bases and J 7 bases, leaving 19 bases between the germline ends.

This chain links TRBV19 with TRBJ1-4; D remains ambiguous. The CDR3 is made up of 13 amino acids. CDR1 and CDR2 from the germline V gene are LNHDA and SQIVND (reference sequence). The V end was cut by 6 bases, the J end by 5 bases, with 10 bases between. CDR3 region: CASRGGRNEKLFF. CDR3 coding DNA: TGTGCCAGTAGGGGAGGGAGGAATGAAAAACTGTTTTTT.

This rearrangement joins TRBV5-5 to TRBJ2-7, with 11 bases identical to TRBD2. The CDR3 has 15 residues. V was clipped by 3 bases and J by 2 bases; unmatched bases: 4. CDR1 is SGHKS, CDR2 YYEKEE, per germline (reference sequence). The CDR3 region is CASSSGTSGPYEQYF. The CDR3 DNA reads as TGTGCCAGCAGCTCCGGGACTAGCGGCCCCTACGAGCAGTACTTC.

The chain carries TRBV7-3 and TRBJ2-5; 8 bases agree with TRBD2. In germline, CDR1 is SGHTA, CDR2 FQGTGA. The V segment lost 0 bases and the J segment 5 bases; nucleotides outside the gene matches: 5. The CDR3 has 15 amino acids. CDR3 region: CASSLTGAGDETQYF. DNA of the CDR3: TGTGCCAGCAGCTTAACGGGAGCGGGGGATGAGACCCAGTACTTC.

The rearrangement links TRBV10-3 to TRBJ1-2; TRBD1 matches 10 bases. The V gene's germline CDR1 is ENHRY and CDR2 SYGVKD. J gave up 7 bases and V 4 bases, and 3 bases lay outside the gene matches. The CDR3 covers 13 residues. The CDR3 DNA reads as TGTGCCATCAGTGCGGGACAGGGGAGTGGCTACACCTTC. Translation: CAISAGQGSGYTF.

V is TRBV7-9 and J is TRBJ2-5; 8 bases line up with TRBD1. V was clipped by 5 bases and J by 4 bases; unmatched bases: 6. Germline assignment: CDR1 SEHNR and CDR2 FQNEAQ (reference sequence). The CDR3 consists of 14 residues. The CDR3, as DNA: TGTGCCAGCAGCCCACAGGGGGGCCCAGAGACCCAGTACTTC. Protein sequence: CASSPQGGPETQYF.

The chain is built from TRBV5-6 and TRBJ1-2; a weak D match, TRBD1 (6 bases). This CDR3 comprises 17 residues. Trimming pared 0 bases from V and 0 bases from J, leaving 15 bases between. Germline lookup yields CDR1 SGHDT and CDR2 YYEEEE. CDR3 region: CASSLDLGTRTNYGYTF. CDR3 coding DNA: TGTGCCAGCAGCTTGGACCTCGGGACACGGACTAACTATGGCTACACCTTC.

In nucleotides, the CDR3 is TGTGCCAGCAGCTTAGAGGCAACTAGCGGGGGGGTGTACGAGCAGTACTTC. Translating gives CASSLEATSGGVYEQYF. The rearrangement links TRBV7-2 to TRBJ2-5, with 13 nucleotides matching TRBD2. TRBJ2-7 explains the end of the DNA better; the J call may be wrong. Germline lookup yields CDR1 SGHTA and CDR2 FQGNSA. The CDR3 runs to 17 residues.

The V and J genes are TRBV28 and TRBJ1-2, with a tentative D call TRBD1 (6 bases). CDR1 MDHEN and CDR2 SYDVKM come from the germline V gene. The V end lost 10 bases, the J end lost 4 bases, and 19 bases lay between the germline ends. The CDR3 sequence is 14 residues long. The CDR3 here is CAITNLTGRYGYTF. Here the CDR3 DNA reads TGTGCCATCACCAACCTAACAGGGCGCTATGGCTACACCTTC.

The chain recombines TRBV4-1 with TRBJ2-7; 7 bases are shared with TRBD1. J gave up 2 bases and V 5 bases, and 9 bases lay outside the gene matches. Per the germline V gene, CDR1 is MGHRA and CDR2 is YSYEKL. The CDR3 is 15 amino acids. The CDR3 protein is CASSSWTGPPYEQYF. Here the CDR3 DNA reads TGCGCCAGCAGCTCCTGGACAGGACCTCCCTACGAGCAGTACTTC.

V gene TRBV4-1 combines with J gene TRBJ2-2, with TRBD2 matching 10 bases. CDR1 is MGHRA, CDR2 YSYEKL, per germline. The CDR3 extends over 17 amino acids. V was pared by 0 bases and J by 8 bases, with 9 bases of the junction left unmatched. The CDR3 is CASSQENSGRAGGELFF. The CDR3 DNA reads TGCGCCAGCAGCCAAGAGAACAGCGGGAGGGCTGGGGGGGAGCTGTTTTTT.

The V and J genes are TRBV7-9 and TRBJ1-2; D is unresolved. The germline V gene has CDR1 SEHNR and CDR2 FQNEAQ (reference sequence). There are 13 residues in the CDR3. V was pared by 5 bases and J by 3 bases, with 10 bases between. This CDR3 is CASSPAADYGYTF. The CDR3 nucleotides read TGTGCCAGCAGCCCGGCCGCGGACTATGGCTACACCTTC.

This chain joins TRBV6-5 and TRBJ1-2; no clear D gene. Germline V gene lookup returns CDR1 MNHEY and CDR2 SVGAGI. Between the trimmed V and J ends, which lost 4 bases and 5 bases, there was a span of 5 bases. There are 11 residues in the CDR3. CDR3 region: CASSSLYGYTF. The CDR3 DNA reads TGTGCCAGCAGTTCTCTATATGGCTACACCTTC.

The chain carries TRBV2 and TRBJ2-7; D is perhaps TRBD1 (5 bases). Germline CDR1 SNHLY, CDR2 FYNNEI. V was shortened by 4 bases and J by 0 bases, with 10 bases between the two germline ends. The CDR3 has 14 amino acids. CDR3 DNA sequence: TGTGCCAGCAGTGGTTACAGGAGCTCCTACGAGCAGTACTTC. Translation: CASSGYRSSYEQYF.

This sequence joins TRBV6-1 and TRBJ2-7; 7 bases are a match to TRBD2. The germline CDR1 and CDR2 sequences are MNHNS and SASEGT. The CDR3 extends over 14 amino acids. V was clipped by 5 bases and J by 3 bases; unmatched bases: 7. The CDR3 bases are TGTGCCAGCAGTCGGGGGGAGTGGCTCTACGAGCAGTACTTC. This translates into CASSRGEWLYEQYF.

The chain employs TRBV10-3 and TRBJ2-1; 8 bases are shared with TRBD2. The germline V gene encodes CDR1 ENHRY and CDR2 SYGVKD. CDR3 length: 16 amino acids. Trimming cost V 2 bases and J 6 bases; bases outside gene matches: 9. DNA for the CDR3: TGTGCCATCAGTGAGCCGAGAGGGACTAGGATCAATGAGCAGTTCTTC. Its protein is CAISEPRGTRINEQFF.

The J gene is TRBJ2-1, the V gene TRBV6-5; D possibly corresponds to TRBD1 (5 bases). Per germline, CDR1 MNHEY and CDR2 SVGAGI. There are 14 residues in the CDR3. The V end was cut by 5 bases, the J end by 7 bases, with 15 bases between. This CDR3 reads CASSAPIRGNEQFF. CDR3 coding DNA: TGTGCCAGCAGTGCCCCTATTAGGGGAAATGAGCAGTTCTTC.

The CDR3 sequence: CATSRDRSNQPQHF. The CDR3 DNA reads TGTGCCACCAGCCGGGACAGATCAAATCAGCCCCAGCATTTT. This sequence joins TRBV30 and TRBJ1-5, with 7 nucleotides matching TRBD1. Trimming took 8 bases from V and 4 from J; bases not matched to a gene: 11. Looked up from germline, CDR1 is GTSNPN and CDR2 is SVGIG (reference sequence). This CDR3 has 14 residues.

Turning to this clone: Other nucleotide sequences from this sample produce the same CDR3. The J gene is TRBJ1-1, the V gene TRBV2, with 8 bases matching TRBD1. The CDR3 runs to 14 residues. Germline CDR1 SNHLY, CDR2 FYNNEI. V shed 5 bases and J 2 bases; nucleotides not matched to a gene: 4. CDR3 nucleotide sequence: TGTGCCAGCAGTAGACAGGGGCTAAACACTGAAGCTTTCTTT. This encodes CASSRQGLNTEAFF.

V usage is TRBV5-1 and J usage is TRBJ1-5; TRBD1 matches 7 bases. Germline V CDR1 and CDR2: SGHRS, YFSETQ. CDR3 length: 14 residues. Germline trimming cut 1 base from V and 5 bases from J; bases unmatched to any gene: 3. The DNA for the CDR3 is TGCGCCAGCAGCTTGCGCCAGGGGGATCAGCCCCAGCATTTT. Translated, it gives CASSLRQGDQPQHF.

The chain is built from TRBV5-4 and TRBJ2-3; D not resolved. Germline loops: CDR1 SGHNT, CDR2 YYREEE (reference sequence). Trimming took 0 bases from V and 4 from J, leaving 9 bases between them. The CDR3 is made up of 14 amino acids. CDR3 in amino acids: CASSLAGFSDTQYF. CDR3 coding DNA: TGTGCCAGCAGCTTGGCCGGTTTTTCAGATACGCAGTATTTT.

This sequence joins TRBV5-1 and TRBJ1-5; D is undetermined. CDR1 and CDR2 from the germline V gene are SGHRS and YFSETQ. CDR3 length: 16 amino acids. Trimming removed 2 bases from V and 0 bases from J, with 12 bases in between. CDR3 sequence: CASSLRQTYSNQPQHF. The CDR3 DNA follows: TGCGCCAGCAGCTTACGGCAGACTTATAGCAATCAGCCCCAGCATTTT.

The chain's CDR3 is CASSLRRLAGLQDQETQYF. CDR3 nucleotides: TGTGCCAGCAGTTTAAGGCGTCTAGCGGGCCTACAAGATCAAGAGACCCAGTACTTC. The chain couples TRBV27 to TRBJ2-5; 8 bases map to TRBD2. V was pared by 2 bases and J by 2 bases, with 16 bases of the junction left unmatched. The V gene's germline CDR1 is MNHEY and CDR2 SMNVEV (reference sequence). This CDR3 region has 19 residues.

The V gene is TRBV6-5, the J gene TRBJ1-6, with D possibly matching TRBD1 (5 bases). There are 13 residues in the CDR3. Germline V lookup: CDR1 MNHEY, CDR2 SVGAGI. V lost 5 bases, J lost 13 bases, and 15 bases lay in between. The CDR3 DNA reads TGTGCCAGCAGTAATCAAGGGGATTGGCCCCTCCACTTT. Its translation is CASSNQGDWPLHF.

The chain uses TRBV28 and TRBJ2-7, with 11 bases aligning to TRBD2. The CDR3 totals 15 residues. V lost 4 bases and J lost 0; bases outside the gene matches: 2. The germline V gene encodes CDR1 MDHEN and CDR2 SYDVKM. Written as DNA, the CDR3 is TGTGCCAGCAGTTCTAGCGGGGGGTTCTCCTACGAGCAGTACTTC. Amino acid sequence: CASSSSGGFSYEQYF. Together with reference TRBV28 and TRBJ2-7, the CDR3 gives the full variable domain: DVKVTQSSRYLVKRTGEKVFLECVQDMDHENMFWYRQDPGLGLRLIYFSYDVKMKEKGDIPEGYSVSREKKERFSLILESASTNQTSMYLCASSSSGGFSYEQYFGPGTRLTVT.

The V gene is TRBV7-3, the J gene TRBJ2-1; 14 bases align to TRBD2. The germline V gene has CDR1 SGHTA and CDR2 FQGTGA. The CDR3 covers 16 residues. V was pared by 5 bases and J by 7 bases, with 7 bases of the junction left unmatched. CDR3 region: CASSVGLAGARNEQFF. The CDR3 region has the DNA TGTGCCAGCAGCGTGGGACTAGCGGGAGCAAGGAATGAGCAGTTCTTC. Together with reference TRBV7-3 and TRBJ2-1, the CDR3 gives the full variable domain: GAGVSQTPSNKVTEKGKYVELRCDPISGHTALYWYRQSLGQGPEFLIYFQGTGAADDSGLPNDRFFAVRPEGSVSTLKIQRTERGDSAVYLCASSVGLAGARNEQFFGPGTRLTVL.

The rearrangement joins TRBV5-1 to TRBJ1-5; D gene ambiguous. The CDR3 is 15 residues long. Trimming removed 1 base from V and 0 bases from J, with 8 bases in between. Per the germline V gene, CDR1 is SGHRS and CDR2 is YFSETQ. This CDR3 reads CASSLSPDSNQPQHF. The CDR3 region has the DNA TGCGCCAGCAGCTTGTCCCCAGATAGCAATCAGCCCCAGCATTTT.

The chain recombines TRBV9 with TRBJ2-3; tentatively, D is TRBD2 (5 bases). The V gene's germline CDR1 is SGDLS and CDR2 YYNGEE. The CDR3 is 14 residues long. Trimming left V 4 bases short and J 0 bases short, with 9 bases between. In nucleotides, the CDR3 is TGTGCCAGCAGCACGAGCGGTAGCACAGATACGCAGTATTTT. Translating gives CASSTSGSTDTQYF.

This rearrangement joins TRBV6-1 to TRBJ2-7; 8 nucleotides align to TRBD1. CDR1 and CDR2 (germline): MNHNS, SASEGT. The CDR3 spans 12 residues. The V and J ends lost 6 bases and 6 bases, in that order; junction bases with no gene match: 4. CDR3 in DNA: TGTGCCAGCAGGGCAGGGGGCCTCGAGCAGTACTTC. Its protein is CASRAGGLEQYF.